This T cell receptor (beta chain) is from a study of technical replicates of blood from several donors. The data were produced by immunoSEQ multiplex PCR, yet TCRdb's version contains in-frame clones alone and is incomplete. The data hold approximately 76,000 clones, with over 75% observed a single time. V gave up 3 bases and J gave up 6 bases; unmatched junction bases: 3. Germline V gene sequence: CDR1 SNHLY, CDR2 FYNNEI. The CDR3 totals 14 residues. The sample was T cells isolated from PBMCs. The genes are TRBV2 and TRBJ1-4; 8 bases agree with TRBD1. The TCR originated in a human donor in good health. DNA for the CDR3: TGTGCCAGCAGTGATTCCAGGGGGCATGAAAAACTGTTTTTT. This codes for CASSDSRGHEKLFF.